The source of this TCR beta chain is a study of T cells after yellow fever vaccination. Between the trimmed V and J ends, which lost 2 bases and 8 bases, there was a span of 4 bases. CDR3 size: 12 residues. The V gene's germline CDR1 is SGHTA and CDR2 FQGNSA. As for this clonotype: Its antigen is undetermined.

Points from the study as a whole: The secondary T-cell response peaked on day 5, not day 15, but was weaker.

TCRdb analysed the 5' RACE reads with MiXCR anew, one entry per CDR3 protein. The profile shows approximately 510,000 distinct CDR3 sequences, just over 20% of them singletons. The chain links TRBV7-2 to TRBJ1-6; no clear D gene. This material consisted of PBMCs, taken more than 20 days after the first yellow fever vaccination. The sequence came from a man between 18 and 29 years old who received the YFV17D yellow fever vaccine. The CDR3 coding sequence is TGTGCCAGCAGCTTACAATATTCACCCCTCCACTTT. This sequence encodes CASSLQYSPLHF.